This is a list of T cell receptor beta chains from one sample in a study of cytomegalovirus exposure and HLA in healthy donors. Produced via immunoSEQ multiplex PCR; TCRdb's table is partial and in-frame only. The sample shows some 110,000 clones, approximately 76% of them seen only once. Sequencing input: PBMCs. The origin of the receptors is a man in his fifties or sixties in good health and CMV-seropositive. Both conserved end residues are part of each CDR3. The D gene is left open where the match is weak. Clone size is shown for a subset of rows, as once, few, many or a class of expanded clone.

d_call clone_size j_call v_call cdr3_aa cdr3_nt
. . TRBJ2-1 TRBV14 CASSQDAANYNEQFF TGTGCCAGCAGCCAAGACGCCGCTAACTACAATGAGCAGTTCTTC
TRBD1 . TRBJ1-1 TRBV15 CATWQSDRDGTEAFF TGTGCCACCTGGCAATCGGACAGGGATGGCACTGAAGCTTTCTTT
TRBD1 . TRBJ2-5 TRBV5-1 CASSSTPGQGAETQYF TGCGCCAGCAGCAGTACTCCGGGACAGGGGGCCGAGACCCAGTACTTC
TRBD1 . TRBJ2-7 TRBV19 CASSRSGTASYEQYF TGTGCCAGTAGCCGATCCGGGACAGCCTCCTACGAGCAGTACTTC
. . TRBJ1-1 TRBV2 CARQENTEAFF TGTGCCAGGCAGGAGAACACTGAAGCTTTCTTT
. . TRBJ1-5 TRBV4-1 CASSQIGSSNQPQHF TGCGCCAGCAGCCAAATAGGGAGTAGCAATCAGCCCCAGCATTTT
TRBD1 . TRBJ2-7 TRBV5-1 CASSSPGGQRNEQYF TGCGCCAGCAGCTCCCCAGGGGGACAGAGGAACGAGCAGTACTTC
TRBD2 . TRBJ2-7 TRBV13 CASSSVGAGGSREQYF TGTGCCAGCAGCTCGGTTGGAGCGGGGGGGTCGCGGGAGCAGTACTTC
TRBD2 few TRBJ2-7 TRBV6-1 CASSAIGLAGTLMSSYEQYF TGTGCCAGCAGTGCAATTGGACTAGCGGGAACCCTTATGAGCTCCTACGAGCAGTACTTC
. . TRBJ1-4 TRBV9 CASSVGGKENEKLFF TGTGCCAGCAGCGTAGGTGGAAAGGAGAATGAAAAACTGTTTTTT
. . TRBJ2-1 TRBV6-6 CASSGLSYNEQFF TGTGCCAGCAGTGGACTTTCCTACAATGAGCAGTTCTTC
. . TRBJ2-1 TRBV5-1 CASSLGQSSYNEQFF TGCGCCAGCAGCTTGGGACAGAGCTCCTACAATGAGCAGTTCTTC
. . TRBJ2-2 TRBV6-5 CASSLTGFFTGELFF TGTGCCAGCAGCCTAACCGGGTTTTTCACCGGGGAGCTGTTTTTT
. . TRBJ2-5 TRBV7-9 CASSLGGEGRETQYF TGTGCCAGCAGCTTAGGTGGAGAGGGCCGGGAGACCCAGTACTTC
. . TRBJ1-1 TRBV10-2 CASRALTENTEAFF TGCGCCAGCAGGGCCCTGACAGAGAACACTGAAGCTTTCTTT
TRBD1 . TRBJ2-1 TRBV19 CASTRTGPNEQFF TGTGCCAGTACCAGGACAGGGCCCAATGAGCAGTTCTTC
. . TRBJ2-7 TRBV5-1 CASSPGESSYEQYF TGCGCCAGCAGCCCCGGGGAGAGCTCCTACGAGCAGTACTTC
TRBD1 . TRBJ2-1 TRBV9 CASSVQGQYNEQFF TGTGCCAGCAGCGTACAGGGACAGTACAATGAGCAGTTCTTC
. . TRBJ2-1 TRBV28 CASSSTLPGEQFF TGTGCCAGCAGCTCTACCCTCCCTGGTGAGCAGTTCTTC
TRBD1 . TRBJ1-2 TRBV29-1 CSVDSDRGAVNYGYTF TGCAGCGTTGACTCGGACAGGGGCGCCGTTAACTATGGCTACACCTTC
TRBD1 . TRBJ2-4 TRBV29-1 CSVEDFRGQGNIQYF TGCAGCGTTGAAGACTTTAGGGGACAGGGAAACATTCAGTACTTC
. . TRBJ2-7 TRBV7-9 CASSLESQGSYEQYF TGTGCCAGCAGCTTAGAGAGCCAGGGATCCTACGAGCAGTACTTC
. . TRBJ2-1 TRBV7-2 CASSLAGSSYNEQFF TGTGCCAGCAGCTTAGCAGGGAGCTCCTACAATGAGCAGTTCTTC
TRBD2 once TRBJ2-7 TRBV18 CASSPLRVQGGSNEQYF TGTGCCAGCTCACCACTCAGGGTCCAAGGCGGGAGTAACGAGCAGTACTTC
TRBD1 . TRBJ1-4 TRBV5-4 CASSSQGAREKLFF TGTGCCAGCAGCTCCCAGGGGGCACGAGAAAAACTGTTTTTT
. few TRBJ1-3 TRBV28 CASSSVASSGNTIYF TGTGCCAGCAGTTCGGTAGCGAGCTCTGGAAACACCATATATTTT
. . TRBJ2-7 TRBV27 CASSLYGKAGYLIYEQYF TGTGCCAGCAGTTTATACGGCAAGGCAGGTTATCTTATCTACGAGCAGTACTTC
TRBD2 . TRBJ2-7 TRBV5-1 CASSTGTRAREQYF TGCGCCAGCAGCACGGGGACTAGAGCCCGCGAGCAGTACTTC
. . TRBJ1-5 TRBV19 CASSIWWGGNQPQHF TGTGCCAGTAGTATTTGGTGGGGAGGGAATCAGCCCCAGCATTTT
. . TRBJ2-7 TRBV2 CASRGTFGSYEQYF TGTGCCAGCAGGGGGACATTCGGATCCTACGAGCAGTACTTC
. . TRBJ2-5 TRBV21-1 CASSKESVPRETQYF TGTGCCAGCAGCAAAGAGTCAGTCCCGAGGGAGACCCAGTACTTC
. . TRBJ1-1 TRBV5-1 CASSLTAPPEAFF TGCGCCAGCAGCTTGACAGCCCCCCCTGAAGCTTTCTTT
TRBD1 . TRBJ1-5 TRBV27 CASSIGTGVYQPQHF TGTGCCAGCAGTATTGGGACAGGGGTTTATCAGCCCCAGCATTTT
. . TRBJ1-4 TRBV18 CASSRPQPGEKLFF TGTGCCAGCTCACGACCCCAACCGGGTGAAAAACTGTTTTTT
. once TRBJ2-3 TRBV19 CASSISRASSFGVDTQYF TGTGCCAGTAGTATATCTCGAGCAAGCTCCTTCGGGGTGGATACGCAGTATTTT
. few TRBJ1-1 TRBV9 CASSVEYGTRAEAFF TGTGCCAGCAGCGTAGAATATGGGACTAGGGCTGAAGCTTTCTTT
TRBD2 . TRBJ2-4 TRBV9 CASSPPSSGGIQYF TGTGCCAGCAGCCCACCAAGTAGCGGGGGCATTCAGTACTTC
TRBD2 . TRBJ2-7 TRBV6-1 CASSDPSGRVEQYF TGTGCCAGCAGTGACCCCAGCGGGAGGGTCGAGCAGTACTTC
TRBD2 . TRBJ2-1 TRBV27 CASSLEPPRRRTSGTNEQFF TGTGCCAGCAGTCTCGAGCCCCCCCGACGACGGACTAGCGGGACGAATGAGCAGTTCTTC
TRBD1 . TRBJ2-7 TRBV5-4 CASSPGTGGIYEQYF TGTGCCAGCAGCCCAGGGACAGGGGGGATCTACGAGCAGTACTTC
. . TRBJ2-5 TRBV19 CASSRAPGQQETQYF TGTGCCAGTAGTAGAGCCCCAGGACAGCAAGAGACCCAGTACTTC
. once TRBJ2-5 TRBV6-1 CASSGDWGETQYF TGTGCCAGCAGTGGGGACTGGGGTGAGACCCAGTACTTC
TRBD1 . TRBJ2-1 TRBV15 CATRMGQGIYNEQFF TGTGCCACCAGAATGGGACAGGGGATATACAATGAGCAGTTCTTC
TRBD1 . TRBJ2-2 TRBV27 CASPGQGVDGELFF TGTGCCAGCCCCGGGCAGGGGGTGGACGGGGAGCTGTTTTTT
. once TRBJ2-7 TRBV6-6 CASRPGTQEGLEQYF TGTGCCAGCAGACCTGGGACACAAGAGGGGCTCGAGCAGTACTTC
. . TRBJ2-7 TRBV5-6 CASSLLADHEQYF TGTGCCAGCAGCTTGCTAGCAGACCACGAGCAGTACTTC
. once TRBJ2-5 TRBV1 CTSSQGDRGGETQYF TGCACCAGCAGCCAAGGCGACAGGGGAGGAGAGACCCAGTACTTC
TRBD2 . TRBJ2-3 TRBV27 CASRGLAFSTDTQYF TGTGCCAGCAGAGGACTAGCGTTTAGCACAGATACGCAGTATTTT
. few TRBJ2-2 TRBV27 CASSSLANTGELFF TGTGCCAGCAGCTCACTAGCTAACACCGGGGAGCTGTTTTTT
. . TRBJ2-1 TRBV21-1 CASSKEVRCGEESYNEQFF TGTGCCAGCAGCAAAGAGGTAAGATGCGGAGAGGAATCCTACAATGAGCAGTTCTTC
TRBD2 once TRBJ2-1 TRBV11-2 CASSLALRTSGSNEQFF TGTGCCAGCAGCTTAGCATTAAGGACTAGCGGGAGTAATGAGCAGTTCTTC
. . TRBJ2-7 TRBV20-1 CSAGTPREQYF TGCAGTGCGGGGACTCCACGAGAGCAGTACTTC
. few TRBJ2-3 TRBV5-6 CASSLGLQSTDTQYF TGTGCCAGCAGCTTGGGACTGCAAAGCACAGATACGCAGTATTTT
. once TRBJ2-7 TRBV7-9 CASSPPGSGHSYEQYF TGTGCCAGCAGCCCCCCTGGATCGGGACACTCCTACGAGCAGTACTTC